This TCR beta chain was identified during a study of CD8 T cells in ankylosing spondylitis (dated by TCRdb to the late 2010s). Turning to the overall study: The study set out to find disease-linked TCR variants by profiling T cell receptor beta repertoires in ankylosing spondylitis patients and healthy donors. In total, the full study cohort was made up of 95 to 110 healthy donors and more than 20 ankylosing spondylitis patients. Peripheral blood was sampled, and synovial fluid was also collected from ankylosing spondylitis patients. Findings and caveats that apply to the study as a whole: Some of the motif variants had been reported before in the synovial fluid and blood of reactive arthritis patients, a finding that suggests common disease-initiation mechanisms. A TCR beta motif made up of several highly homologous amino acid variants appeared to be characteristic of blood from ankylosing spondylitis patients. The disease-linked clones had a CD8+ phenotype and were found at relatively low frequencies in peripheral blood. The disease-linked clones were reported to be significantly enriched in matched synovial fluid samples from ankylosing spondylitis patients.

This clonotype was seen a handful of times. Its specific antigen is unknown. The record has no base qualities; no much larger clone is one base away. Instrument on record: Illumina HiSeq 2500. Quantitative 5'-RACE with molecular barcodes was used to prepare TCR beta libraries. In the authors' own workflow: A new computational method based on a probabilistic model of VDJ rearrangement was used to identify disease-linked TCR variants. TCRdb trimmed the raw reads at Q25, called clones with MiXCR and kept productive beta chains. Merged by CDR3 protein, the rows form single entries marked with the most common genes and DNA. It is TCRdb's table, rather than the study itself, that gives the V and J calls and clone size. The sample table shows around 440,000 distinct CDR3 sequences, and under 20% are seen once. The ten largest clonotypes hold 1% of the sample. Taken from the germline V gene, the CDR1 and CDR2 loops are MDHEN and SYDVKM. The CDR3 covers 13 residues, taking in both the cysteine and the phenylalanine. CDR3 DNA only is kept here, 39 bases in frame from base 1. Deletion took 1 base off V and 5 bases off J, with a span of 8 bases between the germline ends.

Source material: blood, either unsorted or a sorted T cell fraction (not recorded which). Here the chain combines TRBV28 and TRBJ1-1, with no confidently assigned D gene. This clonotype was sampled from a male donor with ankylosing spondylitis. CDR3 sequence: CASSLSGMTEAFF. The DNA sequence follows: TGTGCCAGCAGTTTATCGGGCATGACTGAAGCTTTCTTT.